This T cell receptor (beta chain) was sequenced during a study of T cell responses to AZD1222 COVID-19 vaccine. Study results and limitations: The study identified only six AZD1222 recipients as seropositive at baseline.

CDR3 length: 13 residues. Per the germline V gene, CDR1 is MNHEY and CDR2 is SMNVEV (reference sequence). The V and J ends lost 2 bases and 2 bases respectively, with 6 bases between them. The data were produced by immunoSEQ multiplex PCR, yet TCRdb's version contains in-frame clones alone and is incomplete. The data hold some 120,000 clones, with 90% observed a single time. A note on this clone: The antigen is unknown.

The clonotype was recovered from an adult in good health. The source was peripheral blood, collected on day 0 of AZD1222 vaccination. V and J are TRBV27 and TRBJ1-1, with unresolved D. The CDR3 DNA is TGTGCCAGCAGTTTACAGCTCAACACTGAAGCTTTCTTT. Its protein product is CASSLQLNTEAFF.